This TCR beta chain is from a study of OX40 agonist ivuxolimab in advanced cancers. V shed 7 bases, J shed 2 bases, and the junction held 10 bases outside the gene matches. From germline, CDR1 is MNHNS and CDR2 SASEGT. CDR3 size: 15 residues. Autoimmune disease history or systemic immunosuppression excluded patients. Here immunoSEQ multiplex PCR was the method, and the copy in TCRdb shows in-frame clones only, minus some. The sample holds around 100,000 clones, roughly 90% seen once. Sequences were derived from CD4+ or CD8+ T cells sorted from blood, sampled in a trial of the OX40 agonist ivuxolimab. This TCR derives from an adult with an advanced solid tumor such as melanoma, head and neck, liver or kidney cancer. The genes are TRBV6-1 and TRBJ2-7; 8 bases are a match to TRBD1. The CDR3 nucleotides read TGTGCCAGCACCGGAAAGACAGGGGCGACCTACGAGCAGTACTTC. This translates into CASTGKTGATYEQYF.